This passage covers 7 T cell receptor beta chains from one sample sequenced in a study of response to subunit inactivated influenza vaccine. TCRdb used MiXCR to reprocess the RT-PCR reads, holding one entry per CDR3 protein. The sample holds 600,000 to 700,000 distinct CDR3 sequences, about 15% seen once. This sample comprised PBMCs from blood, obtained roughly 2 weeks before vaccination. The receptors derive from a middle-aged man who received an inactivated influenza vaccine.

CDR3 loop: CASSQEPSTNYEQYF. The CDR3 DNA reads TGCGCCAGCAGCCAAGAACCTAGCACCAACTACGAGCAGTACTTC. This chain joins TRBV4-3 and TRBJ2-7; D might be TRBD2 (5 bases). V was cut by 0 bases and J by 3 bases, with 12 bases left in between. Per the germline V gene, CDR1 is LGHNA and CDR2 is YSLEER. The CDR3 has 15 residues.

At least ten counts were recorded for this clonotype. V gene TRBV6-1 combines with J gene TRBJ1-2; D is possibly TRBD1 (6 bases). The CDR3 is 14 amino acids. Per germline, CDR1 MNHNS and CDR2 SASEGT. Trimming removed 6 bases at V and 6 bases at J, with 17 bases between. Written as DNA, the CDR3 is TGTGCCAGCAGAAAACGGGGGCAGCTCGATGGCTACACCTTC. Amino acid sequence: CASRKRGQLDGYTF.

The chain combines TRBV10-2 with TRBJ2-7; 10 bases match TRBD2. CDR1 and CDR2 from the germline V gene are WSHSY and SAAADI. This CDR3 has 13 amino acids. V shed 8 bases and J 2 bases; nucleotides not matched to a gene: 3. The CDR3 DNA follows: TGCGCCAGCCTGACTAGCGGGCCCTACGAGCAGTACTTC. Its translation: CASLTSGPYEQYF.

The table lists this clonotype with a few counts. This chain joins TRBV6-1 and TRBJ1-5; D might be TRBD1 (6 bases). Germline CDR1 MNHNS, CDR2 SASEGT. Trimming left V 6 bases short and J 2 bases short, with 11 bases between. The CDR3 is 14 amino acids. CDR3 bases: TGTGCCAGCAGCGTTAGGACAGGCAATCAGCCCCAGCATTTT. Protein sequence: CASSVRTGNQPQHF.

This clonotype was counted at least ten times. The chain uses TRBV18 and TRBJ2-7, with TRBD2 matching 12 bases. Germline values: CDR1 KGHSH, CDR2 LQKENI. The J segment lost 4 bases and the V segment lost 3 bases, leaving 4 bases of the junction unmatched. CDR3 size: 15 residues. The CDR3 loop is CASSPSSGRAYEQYF. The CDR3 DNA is TGTGCCAGCTCACCCTCTAGCGGGAGGGCGTACGAGCAGTACTTC.

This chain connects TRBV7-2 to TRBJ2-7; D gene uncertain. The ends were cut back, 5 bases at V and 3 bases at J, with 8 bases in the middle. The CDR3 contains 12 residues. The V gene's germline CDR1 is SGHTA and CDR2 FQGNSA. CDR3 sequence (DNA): TGTGCCAGCAGCAATGGGTACTACGAGCAGTACTTC. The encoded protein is CASSNGYYEQYF.

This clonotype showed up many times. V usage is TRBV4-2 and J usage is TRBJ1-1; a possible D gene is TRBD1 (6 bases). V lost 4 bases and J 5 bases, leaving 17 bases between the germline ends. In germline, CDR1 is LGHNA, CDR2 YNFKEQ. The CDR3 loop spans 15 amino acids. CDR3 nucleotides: TGTGCCAGCAGCCTCCTACAACTCACAGGGACTGAAGCTTTCTTT. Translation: CASSLLQLTGTEAFF.